This TCR beta chain stems from a study of glioma-infiltrating T cells after dendritic cell vaccination. Study-level findings and limits: Few patients contributed both blood and tumor specimens.

Trimming at V came to 3 bases and at J to 4 bases, leaving 3 bases not matched to a gene. From germline, CDR1 is SNHLY and CDR2 FYNNEI. The CDR3 totals 15 residues. To note about this clone: Antigen specificity is unknown.

The PCR used 60 V beta and 13 J beta primers. Some clones are missing from TCRdb's copy, which holds only in-frame ones; the method was immunoSEQ multiplex PCR. The sample consists of about 92,000 clones, about nine tenths of them appearing once. The source material was blood, sampled before dendritic cell vaccination. The source of this sequence is a human donor with glioblastoma. The chain combines TRBV2 with TRBJ2-5, with 12 bases identical to TRBD2. The DNA for the CDR3 is TGTGCCAGCAGTGACGCTAGCGGGGGGGCAGAGACCCAGTACTTC. This gives the protein CASSDASGGAETQYF.